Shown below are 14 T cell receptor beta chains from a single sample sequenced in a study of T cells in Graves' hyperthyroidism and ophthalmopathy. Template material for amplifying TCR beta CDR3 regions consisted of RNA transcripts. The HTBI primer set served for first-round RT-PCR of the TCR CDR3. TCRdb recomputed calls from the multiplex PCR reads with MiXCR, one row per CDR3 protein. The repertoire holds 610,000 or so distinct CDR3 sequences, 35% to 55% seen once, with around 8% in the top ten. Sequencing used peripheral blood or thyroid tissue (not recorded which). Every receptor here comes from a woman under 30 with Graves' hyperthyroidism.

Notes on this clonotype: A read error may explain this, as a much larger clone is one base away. CDR3 bases: TGTGCCAGCAGCTCGGGACCGACCCAAGAGACCCAGTACTTC. Translated, it gives CASSSGPTQETQYF. J is TRBJ2-5 and V is TRBV7-2; TRBD1 or TRBD2 may be the D gene (5 bases each). Per germline, CDR1 SGHTA and CDR2 FQGNSA. CDR3 length: 14 amino acids. The V end lost 4 bases, the J end lost 1 base, and 10 bases lay between the germline ends.

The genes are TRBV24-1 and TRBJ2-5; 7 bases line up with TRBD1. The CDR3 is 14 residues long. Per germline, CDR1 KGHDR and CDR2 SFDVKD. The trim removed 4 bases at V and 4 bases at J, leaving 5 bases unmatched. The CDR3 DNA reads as TGTGCCACCAGTGACCCAGGGGGTAGAGAGACCCAGTACTTC. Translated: CATSDPGGRETQYF.

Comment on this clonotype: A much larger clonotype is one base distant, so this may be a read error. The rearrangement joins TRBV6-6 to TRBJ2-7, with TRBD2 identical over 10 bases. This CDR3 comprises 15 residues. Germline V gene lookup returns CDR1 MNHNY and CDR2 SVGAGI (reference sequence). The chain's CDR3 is CVSSVFGTSVVEQYF. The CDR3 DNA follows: TGTGTCAGCAGTGTGTTTGGGACTAGCGTCGTCGAGCAGTACTTC.

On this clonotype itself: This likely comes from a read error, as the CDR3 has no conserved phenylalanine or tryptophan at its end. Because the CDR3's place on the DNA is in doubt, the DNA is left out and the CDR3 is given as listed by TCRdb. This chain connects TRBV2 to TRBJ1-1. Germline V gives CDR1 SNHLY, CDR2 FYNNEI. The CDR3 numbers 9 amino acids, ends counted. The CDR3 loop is CASRPTLGS.

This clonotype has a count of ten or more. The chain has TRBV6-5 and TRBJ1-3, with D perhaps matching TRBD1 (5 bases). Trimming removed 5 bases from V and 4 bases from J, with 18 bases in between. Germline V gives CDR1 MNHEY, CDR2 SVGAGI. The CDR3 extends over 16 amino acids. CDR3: CASSGGTSSVGNTIYF. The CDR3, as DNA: TGTGCCAGCAGTGGCGGGACCTCCTCAGTAGGAAACACCATATATTTT.

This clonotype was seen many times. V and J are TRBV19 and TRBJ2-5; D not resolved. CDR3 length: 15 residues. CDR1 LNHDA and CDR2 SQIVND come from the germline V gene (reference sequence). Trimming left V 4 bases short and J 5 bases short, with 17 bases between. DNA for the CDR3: TGTGCCAGTAGTACGCCGGTAGACTCCCTGGAGACCCAGTACTTC. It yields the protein CASSTPVDSLETQYF. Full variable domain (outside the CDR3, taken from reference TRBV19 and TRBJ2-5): DGGITQSPKYLFRKEGQNVTLSCEQNLNHDAMYWYRQDPGQGLRLIYYSQIVNDFQKGDIAEGYSVSREKKESFPLTVTSAQKNPTAFYLCASSTPVDSLETQYFGPGTRLLVL.

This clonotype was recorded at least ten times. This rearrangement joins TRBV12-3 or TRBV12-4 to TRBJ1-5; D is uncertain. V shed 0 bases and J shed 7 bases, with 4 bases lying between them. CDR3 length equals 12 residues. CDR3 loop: CASSLAAQPQHF. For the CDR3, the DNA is TGTGCCAGCAGTTTAGCAGCACAGCCCCAGCATTTT.

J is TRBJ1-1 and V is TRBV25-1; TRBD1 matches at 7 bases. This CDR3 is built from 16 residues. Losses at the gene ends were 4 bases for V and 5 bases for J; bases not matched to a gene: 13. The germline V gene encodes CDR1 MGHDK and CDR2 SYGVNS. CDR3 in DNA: TGTGCCAGCAGTGCTACCCGACAGGGTATGGGAACTGAAGCTTTCTTT. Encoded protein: CASSATRQGMGTEAFF.

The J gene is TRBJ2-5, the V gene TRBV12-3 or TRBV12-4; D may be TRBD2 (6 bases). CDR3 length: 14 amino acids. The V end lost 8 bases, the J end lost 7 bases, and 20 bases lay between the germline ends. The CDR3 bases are TGTGCCAGCTCACCGTACAGGTCCGGGGGGACCCAGTACTTC. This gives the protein CASSPYRSGGTQYF.

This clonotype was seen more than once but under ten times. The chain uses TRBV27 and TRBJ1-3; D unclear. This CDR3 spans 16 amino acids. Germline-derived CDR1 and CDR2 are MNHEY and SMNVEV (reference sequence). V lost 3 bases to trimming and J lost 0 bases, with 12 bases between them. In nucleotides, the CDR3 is TGTGCCAGCAGTTTTCCGGGCGGCTTCTCTGGAAACACCATATATTTT. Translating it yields CASSFPGGFSGNTIYF.

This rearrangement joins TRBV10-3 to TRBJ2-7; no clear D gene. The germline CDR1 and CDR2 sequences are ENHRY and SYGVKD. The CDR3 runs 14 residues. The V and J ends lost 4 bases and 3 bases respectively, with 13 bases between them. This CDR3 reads CAISARETLYEQYF. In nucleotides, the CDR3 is TGTGCCATCAGTGCTAGAGAGACCCTCTACGAGCAGTACTTC.

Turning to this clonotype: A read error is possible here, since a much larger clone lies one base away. The CDR3, as DNA: TGTGCCAGCAGTTACTCGTCAGCCCATAATTCACCCCTCCACTTT. Translating gives CASSYSSAHNSPLHF. This sequence joins TRBV6-6 and TRBJ1-6; unclear D gene. This CDR3 is 15 amino acids long. Germline V gene data show CDR1 as MNHNY and CDR2 as SVGAGI (reference sequence). The ends were cut back, 0 bases at V and 5 bases at J, with 8 bases in the middle.

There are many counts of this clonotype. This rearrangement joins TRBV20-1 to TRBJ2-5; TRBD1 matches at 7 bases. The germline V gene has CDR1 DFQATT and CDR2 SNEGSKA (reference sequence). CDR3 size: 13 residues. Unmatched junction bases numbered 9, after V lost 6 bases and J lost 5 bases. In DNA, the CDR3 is TGCAGTGCCCGGACAGGCTGGGACGAGACCCAGTACTTC. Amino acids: CSARTGWDETQYF.

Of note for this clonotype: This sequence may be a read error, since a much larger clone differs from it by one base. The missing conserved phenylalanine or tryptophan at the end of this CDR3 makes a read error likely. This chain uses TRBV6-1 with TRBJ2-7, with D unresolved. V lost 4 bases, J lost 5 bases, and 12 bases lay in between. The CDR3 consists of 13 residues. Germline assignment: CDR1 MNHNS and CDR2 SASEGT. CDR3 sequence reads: CASSGRPWDEQYL. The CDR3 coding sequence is TGTGCCAGCAGTGGACGCCCTTGGGACGAGCAGTACCTC.